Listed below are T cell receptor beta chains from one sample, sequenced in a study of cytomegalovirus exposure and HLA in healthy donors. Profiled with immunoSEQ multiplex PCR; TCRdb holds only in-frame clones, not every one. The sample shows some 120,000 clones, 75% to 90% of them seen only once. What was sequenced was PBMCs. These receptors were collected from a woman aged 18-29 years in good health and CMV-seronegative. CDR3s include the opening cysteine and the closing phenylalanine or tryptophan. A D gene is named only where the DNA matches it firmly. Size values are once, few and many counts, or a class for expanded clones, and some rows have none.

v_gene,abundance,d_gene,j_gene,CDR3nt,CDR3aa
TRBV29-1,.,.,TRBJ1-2,TGCAGCGTTTTGGCAGGGAATAACTATGGCTACACCTTC,CSVLAGNNYGYTF
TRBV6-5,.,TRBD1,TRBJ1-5,TGTGCCAGCAGGCGGACAGGGGCTCAGCCCCAGCATTTT,CASRRTGAQPQHF
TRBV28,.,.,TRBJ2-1,TGTGCCAGCACTCGACAGACTTACAATGAGCAGTTCTTC,CASTRQTYNEQFF
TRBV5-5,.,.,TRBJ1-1,TGTGCCAGCAGCCGGGATCCGAACACTGAAGCTTTCTTT,CASSRDPNTEAFF
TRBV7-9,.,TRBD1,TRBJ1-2,TGTGCCAGCAGCCAATTTAGGGACAGGACAGCTAACTATGGCTACACCTTC,CASSQFRDRTANYGYTF
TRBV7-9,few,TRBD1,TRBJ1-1,TGTGCCAGCAGCGCGGACAGGGGGGAATGGAACACTGAAGCTTTCTTT,CASSADRGEWNTEAFF
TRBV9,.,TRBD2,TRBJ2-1,TGTGCCAGTGGAGCGGGAGGTTCATACAATGAGCAGTTCTTC,CASGAGGSYNEQFF
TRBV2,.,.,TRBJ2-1,TGTGCCAGCAGCGCCCTTCAGGGTAGGAGGGACAATGAGCAGTTCTTC,CASSALQGRRDNEQFF
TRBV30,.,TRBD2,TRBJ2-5,TGTGCCTGGATCGATCTAGCGGGCCGCGTTAAAGAGACCCAGTACTTC,CAWIDLAGRVKETQYF
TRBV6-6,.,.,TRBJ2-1,TGTGCCAGCAGCCGAGGAAATGAGCAGTTCTTC,CASSRGNEQFF
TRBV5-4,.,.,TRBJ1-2,TGTGCCAGCAGCTCGGGGGTTTCTTATGGCTACACCTTC,CASSSGVSYGYTF
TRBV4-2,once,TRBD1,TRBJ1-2,TGTGCCAGCAGCCCCCGTCCCGGGACAGGGAGCTATGGCTACACCTTC,CASSPRPGTGSYGYTF
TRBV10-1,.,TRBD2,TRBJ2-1,TGCGCCAGCAGTGGACTAGCGGCAGGGGATGAGCAGTTCTTC,CASSGLAAGDEQFF
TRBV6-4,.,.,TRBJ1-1,TGTGCCAGCAGTGATTCTATGAACACTGAAGCTTTCTTT,CASSDSMNTEAFF
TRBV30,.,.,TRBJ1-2,TGTGCCTGGAAAGGAGCCTATGGCTACACCTTC,CAWKGAYGYTF
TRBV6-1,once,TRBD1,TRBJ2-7,TGTGCCAGCTACGGGACAGGGAGATTTACAGGGCAGTACTTC,CASYGTGRFTGQYF
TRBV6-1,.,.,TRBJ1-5,TGTGCCAGCGGGCCGGATCCTATTAGCAATCAGCCCCAGCATTTT,CASGPDPISNQPQHF
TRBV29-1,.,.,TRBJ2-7,TGCAGCGTTGAAGTGGCAAACTCCTACGAGCAGTACTTC,CSVEVANSYEQYF
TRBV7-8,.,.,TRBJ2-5,TGTGCCAGCGGCAGGCTCGCAGAGACCCAGTACTTC,CASGRLAETQYF
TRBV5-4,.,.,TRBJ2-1,TGTGCCAGCAGCTTGATCGAGCGGACTGACAATGAGCAGTTCTTC,CASSLIERTDNEQFF
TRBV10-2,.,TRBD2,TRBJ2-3,TGCGCCAGCAGTTCGGGGGACTACCCCGCGAGAGAGGCAGATACGCAGTATTTT,CASSSGDYPAREADTQYF
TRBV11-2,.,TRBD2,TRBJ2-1,TGTGCCAGCAGCCGCTACTATTGGCGGGAGGGGGATTACAATGAGCAGTTCTTC,CASSRYYWREGDYNEQFF
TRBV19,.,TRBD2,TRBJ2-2,TGTGCCATTAACGCGGGGGGGGCCGGGGAGCTGTTTTTT,CAINAGGAGELFF
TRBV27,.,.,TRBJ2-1,TGTGCCAGCAGCCCGACAGTTAATGAGCAGTTCTTC,CASSPTVNEQFF
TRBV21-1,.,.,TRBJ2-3,TGTGCCAGCAGCAAGGGACAGGGCTGGACAGATACGCAGTATTTT,CASSKGQGWTDTQYF
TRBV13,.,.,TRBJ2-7,TGTGCCAGCAGCTTAGGCCAACTTTACGAGCAGTACTTC,CASSLGQLYEQYF
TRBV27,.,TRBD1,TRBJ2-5,TGTGCCAGCAGTTCCCGGGACAGGGGTCAGCAGACCCAGTACTTC,CASSSRDRGQQTQYF
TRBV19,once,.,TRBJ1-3,TGTGCCAGTAGTAATCCGGGACTCACCACCTCTGGAAACACCATATATTTT,CASSNPGLTTSGNTIYF
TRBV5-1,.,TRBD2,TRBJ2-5,TGCGCCAGCAGCTTGGGAGTGCTAGCGGGAGGGCCGGGGCAAGAGACCCAGTACTTC,CASSLGVLAGGPGQETQYF
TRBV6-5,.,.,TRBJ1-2,TGTGCCAGCAGCCCCAAAGCGTTAGATGGCTACACCTTC,CASSPKALDGYTF
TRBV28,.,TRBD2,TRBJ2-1,TGTGCCAGCAGTTTCCGCGGGAGGGCCTACAATGAGCAGTTCTTC,CASSFRGRAYNEQFF
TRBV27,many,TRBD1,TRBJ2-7,TGTGCCAGCAGTTTCCGACAGGGCGAGCAGTACTTC,CASSFRQGEQYF
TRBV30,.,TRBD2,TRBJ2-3,TGTGCCTGGAGTGTAGGTGGCTGGACTAGCGGGAAGGGGGATACGCAGTATTTT,CAWSVGGWTSGKGDTQYF
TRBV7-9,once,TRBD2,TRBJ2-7,TGTGCCAGCGACAGCTTATTACCTAGCGGGGAAGGTTACGAGCAGTACTTC,CASDSLLPSGEGYEQYF
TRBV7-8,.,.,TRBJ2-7,TGTGCCAGCAGCCGGGAGAGTCGGACCTACCCCTACGAGCAGTACTTC,CASSRESRTYPYEQYF
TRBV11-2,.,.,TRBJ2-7,TGTGCCAGCAGCTTAGCTCTAACGCCCCACGAGCAGTACTTC,CASSLALTPHEQYF
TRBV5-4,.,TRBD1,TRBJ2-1,TGTGCCAGCAGCTACGCACAGGGGTTCAGGTCCTACAATGAGCAGTTCTTC,CASSYAQGFRSYNEQFF
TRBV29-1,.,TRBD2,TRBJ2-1,TGCAGCGTTGAGGGACTAGCGCCCTACAATGAGCAGTTCTTC,CSVEGLAPYNEQFF
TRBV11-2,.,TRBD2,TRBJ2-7,TGTGCCAGCAGCTTGGCGGGAGGGCCTAGGTACGAGCAGTACTTC,CASSLAGGPRYEQYF